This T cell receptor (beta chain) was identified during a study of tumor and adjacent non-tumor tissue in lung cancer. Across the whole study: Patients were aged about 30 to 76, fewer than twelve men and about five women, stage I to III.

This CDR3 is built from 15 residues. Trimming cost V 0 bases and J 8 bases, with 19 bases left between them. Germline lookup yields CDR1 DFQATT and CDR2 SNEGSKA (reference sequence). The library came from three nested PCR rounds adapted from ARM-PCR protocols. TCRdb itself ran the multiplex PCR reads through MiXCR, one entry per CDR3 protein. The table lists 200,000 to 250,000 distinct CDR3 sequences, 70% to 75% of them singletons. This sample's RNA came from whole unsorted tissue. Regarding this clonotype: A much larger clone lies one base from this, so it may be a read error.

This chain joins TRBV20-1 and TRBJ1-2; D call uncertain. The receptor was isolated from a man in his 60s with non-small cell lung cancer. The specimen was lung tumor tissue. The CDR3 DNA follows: TGCAGTGCTAGAGATCCGCTTGCACAACTTGAGGGCTACACCTTC. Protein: CSARDPLAQLEGYTF.